This T cell receptor (beta chain) was recovered during a study of shared clonotypes between healthy human individuals (TCRdb year 2020). General notes on the study: A few men and two women, aged 18 to 49 years, made up the cohort. For each donor, CD4 naive and CD4 memory were each given three plates, CD8 naive was given two plates, and CD8 memory was given one plate. To estimate repertoire size and how much clonotypes are shared between individuals, the study performed deep sequencing of blood TCR repertoires from a few healthy adults. Libraries were prepared and TCR repertoires were sequenced by different laboratories using diverse techniques, in order to increase sequencing depth and limit assay-specific biases. Each donor's leukapheresis produced roughly between roughly 0.85 and 9.5 billion PBMCs. The full study reports these points: Rarefaction of sorted-subset datasets indicated incomplete sequencing despite the large sequencing depth. Roughly 5% of naive CD4, roughly 3.6% of naive CD8, 2.3% of memory CD4, and approximately 0.4% of memory CD8 clonotypes were shared across four donors. Based on pairwise subsampling, the degree of clonotype sharing among donors was expected to be affected by sequencing depth. Sampling was restricted to blood, and TCR repertoires in tissue are likely to differ from TCR repertoires in blood. Naive subsets generally had larger estimated clonotype richness than memory subsets. Compared with non-shared clonotypes, clonotypes shared by all four sorted-subset donors had higher generation probabilities. Because the study included a small number of donors, the genetic and exposure-history diversity represented was limited.

The donors were healthy, HIV-negative adults who had no recently reported acute infections or vaccinations. Every donor was a Caucasian adult residing in Nashville, Tennessee, USA. CD8 memory samples combined magnetically selected CD45RO+ cells with CCR7-negative CD45RA+ effector memory (TemRA) cells. Blood was collected by leukapheresis, and PBMCs were isolated by Ficoll-Histopaque density gradient centrifugation and then cryopreserved in liquid nitrogen vapor phase. Analytical flow cytometry was used to check the purity and quantity of every magnetically sorted T cell population. Each sorted fraction had its genomic DNA isolated and then quantified by UV absorbance on a Nanodrop 2000c. TCR CDR3 regions were amplified from genomic DNA by multiplex PCR using the deep immunoSEQ assay. Genomic DNA extracted from each cell subset was distributed evenly over all wells of several immunoSEQ 96-well plates, and each plate served as one replicate. For sorted subsets, roughly 200 ng genomic DNA, equal to 30,000 to 35,000 T cell genomes, was loaded into each replicate PCR. The purified libraries were quantified using a Qubit 3.0 fluorometer, sized with a Bioanalyzer 2100, and then quantified again using the KAPA Library Quantification kit. Every immunoSEQ 96-well plate was sequenced on a separate single-read 150-cycle Illumina NextSeq 550 flow cell. Concerning the study's data processing: Because the immunoSEQ output included only junctional sequences and no quality scores, the filtering could not be the same as the filtering used for full-length reads. To assign V/J genes and CDR3, sequences were annotated against IMGT germline references using PyIR, a Python wrapper for IgBLAST v1.9. Reads with weak V/J assignments (E-value above 1e-6), missing CDR3, stop codons, out-of-frame junctions, or ambiguous translated residues were removed. V3J clonotypes were defined by identical inferred V gene, J gene, and CDR3 amino acid sequence. The percentage overlap between two repertoires was calculated by dividing the number of shared unique clonotypes by the size of the smaller repertoire. Repertoire richness was assessed with RTK rarefaction, the Chao1 estimator, and Recon v2.1 estimates of unobserved clonotypes. OLGA was used to compute generation probabilities for all TCRbeta clonotypes that the gDNA method yielded from a handful of donors. Held by TCRdb, this immuneACCESS table contains in-frame sequences only and omits some clones. Under half of the omission traces to an unresolved V gene where checked; the cause of the rest is unknown. The V and J calls and the clone size are those of that table, but D and trimming were determined from the DNA. The table for this sample lists some 380,000 clones; approximately 96% of them were counted only once. Together, the top ten hold 0.25% to 0.35% of the sample.

V is reduced by 5 bases and J by 2 bases, leaving a spacing of 16 bases between them. Looking up the germline V gene yields CDR1 MDHEN and CDR2 SYDVKM. There are 15 amino acids in the CDR3, from cysteine to phenylalanine inclusive. Left in the record is the CDR3 DNA by itself, 45 bases read in frame from the first base. As concerns this clone: No antigen is known for it. The record has no base qualities; no much larger clone is one base away.

The clonotype originates from a man aged 30-40 years in good health. This receptor chain uses TRBV28 and TRBJ2-7; possibly the D gene is TRBD2, per 6 matching bases. What was sequenced was memory CD8+ T cells sorted from blood. The cell subset or site label on this specimen signifies: CD45RO+ cells pooled with CCR7-negative TemRA cells. The nucleotide sequence reads TGTGCCAGCAGTGCCACTGGACCTAGCGCCTACGAGCAGTACTTC. It encodes CASSATGPSAYEQYF.